The clone carrying this TCR beta chain was seen a few times. Its cognate antigen is unknown. The sample is drawn from a study of T cells in Graves' hyperthyroidism and ophthalmopathy. Study-wide results and caveats: Peripheral blood also featured most of the thyroid clonotypes expanded above 0.001.

It was RNA transcripts that yielded the amplified TCR beta CDR3 regions. The TCR CDR3 was amplified in a first-round RT-PCR using the HTBI primer set. TCRdb called the multiplex PCR reads again in MiXCR, with one record for every CDR3 protein. The data hold fewer than 550,000 distinct CDR3 sequences, with around 22% observed a single time. Trimming cost V 6 bases and J 6 bases, with 24 bases left between them. The CDR3 is made up of 16 amino acids. Source material: blood. This receptor was obtained from a woman aged 25 to 39 with Graves' ophthalmopathy. The V call is TRBV12-3 or TRBV12-4, the J call TRBJ2-7; D might be TRBD2 (6 bases). The CDR3 nucleotides are TGTGCCAGCAGCCTCAGTCGGGTCGGAGGGGCAGGCGAGCAGTACTTC. Amino acids: CASSLSRVGGAGEQYF.